This entry describes one T cell receptor beta chain. What it binds is unknown. This entry comes from a study of post-analysis software for immune sequencing data. Turning to the study itself: As for disease course, relapsing-remitting, secondary progressive and progressive-relapsing multiple sclerosis were all included.

cDNA libraries of TCR beta carried unique molecular identifiers. Around 500,000 cDNA molecules came from around 0.96 to 9.9 million T cells. TCRdb re-analysed the PCR reads in MiXCR, keeping a single row per CDR3 protein. The sample yields roughly 540,000 distinct CDR3 sequences, approximately 34% seen once. Findings and caveats of the study: Comparison with controls showed significantly lower normalized Chao1 diversity in multiple sclerosis patients.

Sequencing input: blood. The TCR originated in a girl aged 2-17 years with multiple sclerosis.

CDR3 region: CASSSPRSSSETQYF. DNA for the CDR3: TGTGCCAGCAGTTCCCCCCGGAGTAGCTCGGAGACCCAGTACTTC. The rearrangement joins TRBV6-2 or TRBV6-3 to TRBJ2-5; D call uncertain. CDR1 MNHEY and CDR2 SVGEGT come from the germline V gene. V was cut by 4 bases and J by 5 bases, with 17 bases left in between. The CDR3 extends over 15 amino acids.